These 19 T cell receptor beta chains were all obtained from the same sample, sequenced in a study of cytomegalovirus exposure and HLA in healthy donors. The PCR made use of 60 Vbeta and 13 Jbeta primers. The table came from immunoSEQ multiplex PCR; TCRdb's copy has only in-frame clones and leaves some out. Of more than 100,000 clones detected, around four fifths appear once; the ten largest clones hold over 3.5%. Sequenced: PBMCs. These receptors were obtained from a woman between 40 and 55 years old in good health and CMV-seronegative.

This clone has just a few counts. V usage is TRBV28 and J usage is TRBJ1-2, with 7 positions matching TRBD1. V trimming: 1 base; J trimming: 1 base; junction bases outside the gene matches: 15. This CDR3 comprises 19 residues. The V gene's germline CDR1 is MDHEN and CDR2 SYDVKM. The CDR3 DNA reads TGTGCCAGCAGTTTATCGGCAGGGGGGTCTCTTTACATTAACTATGGCTACACCTTC. This encodes CASSLSAGGSLYINYGYTF.

The rearrangement links TRBV27 to TRBJ2-3; 7 nucleotides line up with TRBD1. Unmatched junction bases numbered 9, after V lost 8 bases and J lost 4 bases. Germline assignment: CDR1 MNHEY and CDR2 SMNVEV (reference sequence). This CDR3 is 14 amino acids long. The CDR3 loop reads CASRSETGADTQYF. CDR3 in DNA: TGTGCCAGCCGATCCGAAACAGGGGCAGATACGCAGTATTTT.

This chain uses TRBV2 with TRBJ2-2; possibly TRBD2 for D (6 bases). Looked up from germline, CDR1 is SNHLY and CDR2 is FYNNEI. The CDR3 consists of 14 residues. Trimming pared 6 bases from V and 6 bases from J, leaving 14 bases between. The CDR3 DNA sequence: TGTGCCAGCAGGGGGGACTTTTTTTCCGGGGAGCTGTTTTTT. Amino acid sequence: CASRGDFFSGELFF.

This chain joins TRBV6-1 and TRBJ1-5; tentatively, D is TRBD1 (6 bases). The CDR3 spans 14 residues. Germline-derived CDR1 and CDR2 are MNHNS and SASEGT. Between the trimmed V and J ends, which lost 3 bases and 7 bases, there was a span of 13 bases. CDR3 in amino acids: CASSEGGGPQPQHF. The CDR3 nucleotides read TGTGCCAGCAGTGAGGGGGGGGGCCCCCAGCCCCAGCATTTT.

The J gene is TRBJ2-1, the V gene TRBV7-9; 11 bases match TRBD1. The germline CDR1 and CDR2 sequences are SEHNR and FQNEAQ (reference sequence). The V and J ends lost 6 bases and 7 bases, in that order; junction bases with no gene match: 11. This CDR3 region has 16 residues. The CDR3 is CASSQPPGQGGNEQFF. The DNA for the CDR3 is TGTGCCAGCAGTCAACCTCCGGGACAGGGGGGTAATGAGCAGTTCTTC. Complete variable domain (other parts from reference TRBV7-9 and TRBJ2-1): DTGVSQNPRHKITKRGQNVTFRCDPISEHNRLYWYRQTLGQGPEFLTYFQNEAQLEKSRLLSDRFSAERPKGSFSTLEIQRTEQGDSAMYLCASSQPPGQGGNEQFFGPGTRLTVL.

This chain uses TRBV7-2 with TRBJ1-5, with D possibly matching TRBD1 (5 bases). The CDR3 totals 14 residues. Trimming removed 8 bases from V and 7 bases from J, with 18 bases in between. Germline CDR1 is SGHTA and CDR2 is FQGNSA. The CDR3 bases are TGTGCCAGCGGCTACCGGGGGGGGGACCAGCCCCAGCATTTT. Its translation is CASGYRGGDQPQHF.

This clone was detected only a few times. The V and J genes are TRBV10-3 and TRBJ2-1; weak D call: TRBD2 (5 bases). This CDR3 is 14 amino acids long. V was cut by 7 bases and J by 4 bases, with 14 bases left in between. Germline-derived CDR1 and CDR2 are ENHRY and SYGVKD. The CDR3 protein is CAIIFSEIYNEQFF. The CDR3 nucleotides are TGTGCCATCATTTTTAGCGAGATATACAATGAGCAGTTCTTC.

The V gene is TRBV9, the J gene TRBJ2-1, with unresolved D. The germline CDR1 and CDR2 sequences are SGDLS and YYNGEE. CDR3 length: 12 residues. The V gene lost 3 bases and the J gene lost 13 bases, with 14 bases spanning the gap. The CDR3 region is CASSAPEASQFF. For the CDR3, the DNA is TGTGCCAGCAGCGCTCCCGAGGCAAGCCAGTTCTTC.

This chain uses TRBV29-1 with TRBJ2-1, with TRBD2 identical over 7 bases. Trimming took 6 bases from V and 5 from J; bases not matched to a gene: 13. The CDR3 is 15 residues long. Germline CDR1 is SQVTM and CDR2 is ANQGSEA. CDR3 amino acids: CSVPRAGVGDNEQFF. Here the CDR3 DNA reads TGCAGCGTGCCCCGGGCGGGAGTCGGGGACAATGAGCAGTTCTTC.

This clone appeared a few times. CDR3 DNA sequence: TGTGCCAGCAGTGACGGATTTGGGGGAGGGCGTGTGGCTTTCTTT. Its translation is CASSDGFGGGRVAFF. The V and J genes are TRBV6-1 and TRBJ1-1; D possibly corresponds to TRBD1 (5 bases). Trimming removed 3 bases at V and 11 bases at J, with 22 bases between. CDR1 and CDR2 (germline): MNHNS, SASEGT. The CDR3 spans 15 residues.

This chain joins TRBV10-3 and TRBJ2-1; 9 bases agree with TRBD2. Germline V gene sequence: CDR1 ENHRY, CDR2 SYGVKD. V was clipped by 1 base and J by 9 bases; unmatched bases: 4. This CDR3 is 14 amino acids long. CDR3 nucleotides: TGTGCCATCAGTGAGTTCGAGACTAGCGGTGAGCAGTTCTTC. This sequence encodes CAISEFETSGEQFF.

The sample holds a few counts of this clone. This sequence joins TRBV5-4 and TRBJ2-7; 9 bases agree with TRBD2. CDR1 and CDR2 from the germline V gene are SGHNT and YYREEE (reference sequence). This CDR3 region has 16 residues. V was clipped by 4 bases and J by 9 bases; unmatched bases: 17. The chain's CDR3 is CASSPGGSGSVLRQYF. The CDR3 DNA reads TGTGCCAGCAGCCCGGGGGGTAGCGGGAGCGTTCTGCGGCAGTACTTC.

The CDR3 DNA is TGTGCCAGCCGTCGTACAGCGAACACTGAAGCTTTCTTT. It is translated as CASRRTANTEAFF. The V call is TRBV6-1, the J call TRBJ1-1; D unclear. The CDR3 sequence is 13 residues long. Germline V gene lookup returns CDR1 MNHNS and CDR2 SASEGT. V was shortened by 8 bases and J by 1 base, with 11 bases between the two germline ends.

The CDR3 DNA reads TGTGCCAGCAGCAAGACTAGCGGGCACATTTACGAGCAGTACTTC. Protein product: CASSKTSGHIYEQYF. The V gene is TRBV7-2, the J gene TRBJ2-7, with 10 bases fitting TRBD2. CDR1 and CDR2 (germline): SGHTA, FQGNSA. This CDR3 is 15 amino acids long. V was clipped by 5 bases and J by 4 bases; unmatched bases: 8.

This clone was observed a single time. The rearrangement uses TRBV5-5 and TRBJ2-7, with 10 bases matching TRBD1. Per germline, CDR1 SGHKS and CDR2 YYEKEE (reference sequence). CDR3 length: 15 amino acids. The V gene end was trimmed by 4 bases and the J gene end by 3 bases; junction bases not matched to a gene: 7. CDR3 protein: CASSPMGTGVYEQYF. CDR3 DNA sequence: TGTGCCAGCAGCCCGATGGGGACAGGGGTCTACGAGCAGTACTTC.

This sequence joins TRBV9 and TRBJ1-1; D not resolved. The CDR3 extends over 15 amino acids. Germline V gene sequence: CDR1 SGDLS, CDR2 YYNGEE. Between the trimmed V and J ends, which lost 0 bases and 6 bases, there was a span of 15 bases. CDR3 in DNA: TGTGCCAGCAGCGTAGTACCAGGTATGATCGCTGAAGCTTTCTTT. Protein product: CASSVVPGMIAEAFF.

This clone was detected a few times. The V call is TRBV18, the J call TRBJ2-1; 9 bases are a match to TRBD1. The V and J ends lost 3 bases and 8 bases, in that order; junction bases with no gene match: 8. The CDR3 runs 15 residues. The V gene's germline CDR1 is KGHSH and CDR2 LQKENI. DNA for the CDR3: TGTGCCAGCTCACCCCCGGACAGGGGAAACCATGAGCAGTTCTTC. Its translation: CASSPPDRGNHEQFF.

This chain connects TRBV4-2 to TRBJ1-2, with a tentative D call TRBD1 (6 bases). V shed 1 base and J shed 3 bases, with 12 bases lying between them. The CDR3 contains 15 residues. The germline CDR1 and CDR2 sequences are LGHNA and YNFKEQ. CDR3 bases: TGTGCCAGCAGCCAAGGGGCACAGGGATACTATGGCTACACCTTC. Encoded protein: CASSQGAQGYYGYTF.

V and J are TRBV25-1 and TRBJ2-1; D may be TRBD1 (6 bases). The CDR3 totals 14 residues. V shed 5 bases and J shed 6 bases, with 14 bases lying between them. CDR1 is MGHDK and CDR2 is SYGVNS in the germline V gene. The CDR3 sequence: CASSSTGPRNEQFF. The DNA for the CDR3 is TGTGCCAGCAGTTCGACAGGCCCCCGCAATGAGCAGTTCTTC.